The next 15 T cell receptor beta chains were all read from a single sample in a study of cytomegalovirus exposure and HLA in healthy donors. The PCR employed 60 Vbeta primers together with 13 Jbeta primers. The table came from immunoSEQ multiplex PCR; TCRdb's copy has only in-frame clones and leaves some out. The sample contains 150,000 to 200,000 clones, 85% of which appear only once. Sequencing was done on a sample of PBMCs. Receptor source: a boy aged 2-15 years in good health and CMV-seronegative.

The J gene is TRBJ2-3, the V gene TRBV6-5; 8 bases agree with TRBD2. V lost 6 bases, J lost 0 bases, and 5 bases stayed unmatched. This CDR3 has 15 residues. Germline CDR1 MNHEY, CDR2 SVGAGI. The CDR3 spells CASSRSGTSTDTQYF. The DNA for the CDR3 is TGTGCCAGCAGCCGTAGCGGGACGAGCACAGATACGCAGTATTTT.

The chain recombines TRBV11-2 with TRBJ1-5, with TRBD1 matching 11 bases. The CDR3 has 15 residues. CDR1 is SGHAT and CDR2 is FQNNGV in the germline V gene. The V segment lost 1 base and the J segment 5 bases; nucleotides outside the gene matches: 1. CDR3 bases: TGTGCCAGCAGCTTAGGGACAGGGGGCTATCAGCCCCAGCATTTT. This translates into CASSLGTGGYQPQHF.

The chain carries TRBV28 and TRBJ2-2; 9 bases match TRBD2. Per germline, CDR1 MDHEN and CDR2 SYDVKM. The CDR3 loop spans 18 amino acids. V lost 4 bases, J lost 1 base, and 10 bases stayed unmatched. The chain's CDR3 is CASSSPRASGVNTGELFF. In DNA, the CDR3 is TGTGCCAGCAGTTCCCCAAGGGCTAGCGGGGTGAACACCGGGGAGCTGTTTTTT.

V gene TRBV2 combines with J gene TRBJ1-5; D ambiguous. V lost 6 bases, J lost 4 bases, and 13 bases lay in between. The CDR3 is 14 residues long. Germline CDR1 SNHLY, CDR2 FYNNEI. The CDR3 DNA reads TGTGCCAGCAGGAGGGTGCCGGGGAATCAGCCCCAGCATTTT. It is translated as CASRRVPGNQPQHF.

This clone showed up just a few times. The chain has TRBV9 and TRBJ1-2; TRBD1 aligns across 9 bases. The CDR3 sequence is 12 residues long. V lost 7 bases, J lost 6 bases, and 4 bases stayed unmatched. Germline assignment: CDR1 SGDLS and CDR2 YYNGEE. In DNA, the CDR3 is TGTGCCAGCCACGACAGGGGGAATGGCTACACCTTC. Translated, it gives CASHDRGNGYTF.

The CDR3 nucleotides read TGTGCCTGGAGGGGGACTGCGAACACTGAAGCTTTCTTT. Residues: CAWRGTANTEAFF. V is TRBV30 and J is TRBJ1-1; D might be TRBD1 (5 bases). Germline values: CDR1 GTSNPN, CDR2 SVGIG (reference sequence). Trimming removed 3 bases from V and 1 base from J, with 9 bases in between. There are 13 residues in the CDR3.

The chain employs TRBV11-2 and TRBJ1-1; 7 bases line up with TRBD1. V shed 4 bases and J 6 bases; nucleotides not matched to a gene: 8. From germline, CDR1 is SGHAT and CDR2 FQNNGV. The CDR3 extends over 14 amino acids. Here the CDR3 reads CASSSLRGGAEAFF. The CDR3 nucleotides read TGTGCCAGCAGCTCCCTTAGAGGGGGCGCTGAAGCTTTCTTT.

This clone was detected only once. J is TRBJ1-5 and V is TRBV27; the D is unclear. This CDR3 spans 12 amino acids. V dropped 2 bases and J dropped 4 bases, with 3 bases sitting between them. The germline gives CDR1 MNHEY, CDR2 SMNVEV (reference sequence). In nucleotides, the CDR3 is TGTGCCAGCAGTTTACCGAATCAGCCCCAGCATTTT. Translated: CASSLPNQPQHF.

CDR3 nucleotides: TGCGCCAGCAGCTTCCTAGCGGGGGGGCCGTTGACCGGGGAGCTGTTTTTT. Residues: CASSFLAGGPLTGELFF. The V call is TRBV5-1, the J call TRBJ2-2; 12 nucleotides align to TRBD2. The CDR3 consists of 17 residues. J gave up 5 bases and V 2 bases, and 7 bases lay outside the gene matches. Germline CDR1 and CDR2: SGHRS and YFSETQ.

The chain recombines TRBV6-1 with TRBJ2-7; TRBD1 matches 9 bases. The CDR3 consists of 15 residues. Germline V lookup: CDR1 MNHNS, CDR2 SASEGT. J was trimmed by 6 bases and V by 7 bases; bases with no gene match: 13. CDR3 amino acids: CASNLGTGLVTEQYV. DNA of the CDR3: TGTGCCAGCAATCTCGGGACAGGGTTAGTTACCGAGCAGTACGTC.

As for this clone: At one end the junction does not follow the germline gene, possibly because of a read error. The chain carries TRBV15 and TRBJ1-4, with 7 nucleotides matching TRBD1. Germline CDR1 and CDR2: LNHNV and YYDKDF (reference sequence). This CDR3 is built from 13 residues. CDR3 loop: CATSSPSSGGTGF. In DNA, the CDR3 is TGTGCCACCAGCAGTCCAAGCTCAGGGGGGACTGGTTTT.

This rearrangement joins TRBV19 to TRBJ2-7; 13 bases line up with TRBD2. Losses at the gene ends were 5 bases for V and 6 bases for J; bases not matched to a gene: 13. The germline V gene encodes CDR1 LNHDA and CDR2 SQIVND (reference sequence). This CDR3 contains 17 residues. CDR3 bases: TGTGCCAGTAGTGCCAACCCTGGACTAGCGGGAGCTCTCGAGCAGTACTTC. Its translation is CASSANPGLAGALEQYF.

The chain links TRBV6-4 to TRBJ1-1; D gene unclear. From germline, CDR1 is MRHNA and CDR2 SNTAGT. Trimming took off 6 bases at V and 1 base at J, with 9 bases between the two ends. The CDR3 covers 13 residues. CDR3 bases: TGTGCCAGCAGATATCAACAGAACACTGAAGCTTTCTTT. Its protein product is CASRYQQNTEAFF.

This clone has just a few counts. The chain has TRBV7-9 and TRBJ2-3; D gene uncertain. V gave up 5 bases and J gave up 0 bases, with 12 bases separating them. The CDR3 contains 15 residues. Germline CDR1 and CDR2: SEHNR and FQNEAQ (reference sequence). DNA of the CDR3: TGTGCCAGCAGCGTACGTGGGCTTAGCACAGATACGCAGTATTTT. Translating it yields CASSVRGLSTDTQYF.

The genes are TRBV2 and TRBJ2-1, with 9 nucleotides matching TRBD1. The CDR3 totals 16 residues. The ends lost 8 bases at V and 5 bases at J; junction bases unmatched: 13. Looked up from germline, CDR1 is SNHLY and CDR2 is FYNNEI. The CDR3 DNA sequence: TGTGCCAGCGGGGTCCACCGGGACAGGGCAAACAATGAGCAGTTCTTC. Protein product: CASGVHRDRANNEQFF.